The 3 T cell receptor beta chains presented below share a single source sample, sequenced in a study of blood T cell repertoires in COVID-19. TCRdb's table, derived via immunoSEQ multiplex PCR, lists solely in-frame clones and lacks some. This sample yields around 16,000 clones, of which about 81% are seen a single time; over 20% belongs to the top ten. Sequencing input: peripheral blood. These receptors all come from an elderly man with active or convalescent COVID-19.

This sequence joins TRBV30 and TRBJ2-6, with TRBD2 matching over 8 bases. V shed 5 bases and J 4 bases; nucleotides not matched to a gene: 7. This CDR3 has 15 residues. CDR1 is GTSNPN and CDR2 is SVGIG in the germline V gene (reference sequence). DNA of the CDR3: TGTGCCTGGGCCCCCGGGGGGGCCGGGGCCAACGTCCTGACTTTC. This translates into CAWAPGGAGANVLTF.

J is TRBJ1-1 and V is TRBV3-1 (or the pseudogene TRBV3-2); no firm D call. Trimming cost V 1 base and J 5 bases, with 11 bases left between them. CDR1 LGHDT and CDR2 YNNKEL come from the germline V gene (reference sequence). The CDR3 runs to 14 residues. CDR3 protein: CASSQAGWRTEAFF. The CDR3 DNA follows: TGTGCCAGCAGCCAAGCGGGTTGGAGGACTGAAGCTTTCTTT.

This clone was picked up a small number of times. The V gene is TRBV6-2 or TRBV6-3, the J gene TRBJ1-1; 7 nucleotides agree with TRBD1. J lost 1 base, V lost 5 bases, and 10 bases had no gene match. The CDR3 loop spans 16 amino acids. The germline gives CDR1 MNHEY, CDR2 SVGEGT. The CDR3 region has the DNA TGTGCCAGCAGTACCACGCTACAGGGGTGGAACACTGAAGCTTTCTTT. It translates to CASSTTLQGWNTEAFF.